Following are 17 T cell receptor beta chains from one sample sequenced in a study of tumor-infiltrating lymphocytes in localized non-small cell lung cancer. Profiling relied on immunoSEQ multiplex PCR, and the TCRdb table lists in-frame clones only, not all of them. The sample shows over 7,000 clones, 77% of them seen only once. Sequencing used uninvolved lung tissue not adjacent to the tumor. These receptor sequences come from a human donor with non-small cell lung cancer.

The chain joins TRBV7-9 to TRBJ2-5; no firm D call. Germline V gene lookup returns CDR1 SEHNR and CDR2 FQNEAQ (reference sequence). The length of the CDR3 is 11 residues. The V and J ends lost 1 base and 6 bases respectively, with 3 bases between them. CDR3 bases: TGTGCCAGCAGCTTAGGCCAGACCCAGTACTTC. It specifies CASSLGQTQYF.

The CDR3 region is CASSLADTQYF. For the CDR3, the DNA is TGTGCCAGCAGCTTAGCGGATACGCAGTATTTT. The rearrangement joins TRBV7-2 to TRBJ2-3, with D uncertain. The CDR3 consists of 11 residues. With 0 bases removed from V and 6 bases from J, the gap between germline ends came to 1 base. The germline CDR1 and CDR2 sequences are SGHTA and FQGNSA.

The table lists this clone with a few counts. This sequence joins TRBV6-1 and TRBJ1-5; TRBD1 matches 9 bases. Germline V CDR1 and CDR2: MNHNS, SASEGT. The CDR3 totals 15 residues. The V and J ends lost 3 bases and 7 bases, in that order; junction bases with no gene match: 7. The CDR3, as DNA: TGTGCCAGCAGTGATGGGACAGGGATATTCCAGCCCCAGCATTTT. Protein product: CASSDGTGIFQPQHF.

Within the sample, this clone is large. The chain joins TRBV4-1 to TRBJ1-6, with D perhaps matching TRBD1 (6 bases). The CDR3 spans 13 residues. Trimming pared 7 bases from V and 8 bases from J, leaving 12 bases between. Germline lookup yields CDR1 MGHRA and CDR2 YSYEKL. CDR3 region: CASKGGGDSPLHF. CDR3 in DNA: TGCGCCAGCAAAGGGGGTGGAGATTCACCCCTCCACTTT.

CDR3 in DNA: TGTGCCAGCAGTTCACCCCAAGCGAACACCGGGGAGCTGTTTTTT. This codes for CASSSPQANTGELFF. V gene TRBV6-5 combines with J gene TRBJ2-2; unclear D gene. Germline V CDR1 and CDR2: MNHEY, SVGAGI. The CDR3 is made up of 15 amino acids. Trimming pared 4 bases from V and 0 bases from J, leaving 9 bases between.

The chain carries TRBV30 and TRBJ2-3, with 8 bases fitting TRBD2. V lost 5 bases and J lost 3; bases outside the gene matches: 10. Germline values: CDR1 GTSNPN, CDR2 SVGIG (reference sequence). This CDR3 has 15 amino acids. The CDR3 DNA reads as TGTGCCTGGGGAGGAGATAGCGGGAAGACAGATACGCAGTATTTT. It specifies CAWGGDSGKTDTQYF.

The V call is TRBV5-6, the J call TRBJ2-6, with 11 bases identical to TRBD1. This CDR3 contains 19 residues. The V segment lost 4 bases and the J segment 1 base; nucleotides outside the gene matches: 10. Germline CDR1 reads SGHDT; CDR2 reads YYEEEE. The DNA of the CDR3 is TGTGCCAGCAGCCCGATACCGGGACAGGGGGAATCTGGGGCCAACGTCCTGACTTTC. Protein product: CASSPIPGQGESGANVLTF.

This sequence joins TRBV7-3 and TRBJ1-1; TRBD1 matches 9 bases. The CDR3 loop spans 15 amino acids. The junction had 10 bases not matched to a gene; V was cut back by 5 bases and J by 6 bases. Germline V gives CDR1 SGHTA, CDR2 FQGTGA. In DNA, the CDR3 is TGTGCCAGCAGCCTTACAGGGGGCGGGGGCGCTGAAGCTTTCTTT. Translation: CASSLTGGGGAEAFF.

J is TRBJ2-5 and V is TRBV30, with D unresolved. The V gene's germline CDR1 is GTSNPN and CDR2 SVGIG (reference sequence). V lost 4 bases and J 5 bases, leaving 2 bases between the germline ends. The CDR3 sequence is 9 residues long. The CDR3 spells CAWKETQYF. CDR3 in DNA: TGTGCCTGGAAGGAGACCCAGTACTTC.

The V and J genes are TRBV5-1 and TRBJ1-2; a possible D gene is TRBD1 (6 bases). Trimming left V 0 bases short and J 4 bases short, with 10 bases between. The CDR3 has 14 residues. Germline V gene data show CDR1 as SGHRS and CDR2 as YFSETQ. CDR3 loop: CASSLGRGGYGYTF. The CDR3 DNA follows: TGCGCCAGCAGCTTGGGCAGGGGTGGCTATGGCTACACCTTC.

The V and J genes are TRBV14 and TRBJ2-5; the match to TRBD1 covers 10 bases. V lost 0 bases to trimming and J lost 4 bases; unmatched junction nucleotides: 5. CDR3 length: 16 amino acids. Germline-derived CDR1 and CDR2 are SGHDN and FVKESK. The CDR3 reads CASSQDGGQGGETQYF. CDR3 sequence (DNA): TGTGCCAGCAGCCAAGATGGAGGACAGGGGGGAGAGACCCAGTACTTC.

V usage is TRBV28 and J usage is TRBJ1-4; unclear D gene. Trimming removed 7 bases at V and 2 bases at J, with 11 bases between. This CDR3 region has 14 residues. Germline CDR1 is MDHEN and CDR2 is SYDVKM. The CDR3 loop reads CASMPGSTNEKLFF. The CDR3 DNA reads as TGTGCCAGCATGCCTGGTTCGACTAATGAAAAACTGTTTTTT.

The J gene is TRBJ2-6, the V gene TRBV19; D might be TRBD1 or TRBD2, each matching 5 bases. With 6 bases removed from V and 0 bases from J, the gap between germline ends came to 15 bases. The CDR3 consists of 17 residues. Germline-derived CDR1 and CDR2 are LNHDA and SQIVND (reference sequence). Here the CDR3 reads CASRGVRAYSGANVLTF. The CDR3, as DNA: TGTGCCAGTAGGGGGGTCAGGGCATACTCTGGGGCCAACGTCCTGACTTTC. Together with reference TRBV19 and TRBJ2-6, the CDR3 gives the full variable domain: DGGITQSPKYLFRKEGQNVTLSCEQNLNHDAMYWYRQDPGQGLRLIYYSQIVNDFQKGDIAEGYSVSREKKESFPLTVTSAQKNPTAFYLCASRGVRAYSGANVLTFGAGSRLTVL.

This CDR3 is CASSSGRGGTDTQYF. The CDR3, as DNA: TGCGCCAGCAGTTCAGGGAGAGGGGGCACAGATACGCAGTATTTT. The chain combines TRBV5-1 with TRBJ2-3, with D perhaps given as TRBD1 or TRBD2 (5 bases each). Trimming shortened V by 5 bases and J by 1 base, and 14 bases separated the two germline ends. Per the germline V gene, CDR1 is SGHRS and CDR2 is YFSETQ. This CDR3 is 15 amino acids long.

V is TRBV2 and J is TRBJ2-6; TRBD1 agrees at 10 bases. There are 17 residues in the CDR3. V trimming: 7 bases; J trimming: 4 bases; junction bases outside the gene matches: 10. Germline V CDR1 and CDR2: SNHLY, FYNNEI. The CDR3 region has the DNA TGTGCCAGCATATCACCCGGGACAGGGGCAGGGGCCAACGTCCTGACTTTC. Amino acid sequence: CASISPGTGAGANVLTF. Based on the CDR3 plus reference TRBV2 and TRBJ2-6, the full variable domain is EPEVTQTPSHQVTQMGQEVILRCVPISNHLYFYWYRQILGQKVEFLVSFYNNEISEKSEIFDDQFSVERPDGSNFTLKIRSTKLEDSAMYFCASISPGTGAGANVLTFGAGSRLTVL.

The DNA of the CDR3 is TGTGCCAGCAGTAGCGGGGACTCCGAAGAGACCCAGTACTTC. Translated: CASSSGDSEETQYF. This chain connects TRBV14 to TRBJ2-5; 8 bases map to TRBD2. Losses at the gene ends were 6 bases for V and 3 bases for J; bases not matched to a gene: 6. Germline values: CDR1 SGHDN, CDR2 FVKESK. The CDR3 runs 14 residues.

The gene calls are TRBV6-5 and TRBJ2-7; perhaps TRBD1 as D (6 bases). The CDR3 extends over 12 amino acids. Per the germline V gene, CDR1 is MNHEY and CDR2 is SVGAGI. Trimming cost V 6 bases and J 3 bases, with 9 bases left between them. Here the CDR3 DNA reads TGTGCCAGCAGCCCCAGGGGCTACGAGCAGTACTTC. This gives the protein CASSPRGYEQYF.